The 26 T cell receptor beta chains in this list originate from one sample, sequenced in a study of cytomegalovirus exposure and HLA in healthy donors. The PCR was carried out with 60 Vbeta primers and 13 Jbeta primers. Sequencing used immunoSEQ multiplex PCR; TCRdb keeps in-frame clones, though not all of them. This table holds around 100,000 clones, over 55% found once. Source material: PBMCs. These receptors originate from a man between 18 and 35 years old in good health and CMV-seropositive.

A note on this clone: In the same sample, other DNA sequences code for this CDR3. The chain joins TRBV20-1 to TRBJ2-5; D ambiguous. This CDR3 region has 10 residues. Trimming took 6 bases from V and 2 from J, leaving 4 bases between them. CDR1 is DFQATT and CDR2 is SNEGSKA in the germline V gene (reference sequence). In nucleotides, the CDR3 is TGCAGTGCCGTACAAGAGACCCAGTACTTC. This sequence encodes CSAVQETQYF.

The chain couples TRBV2 to TRBJ1-5, with D maybe TRBD1 (5 bases). V was shortened by 4 bases and J by 0 bases, with 10 bases between the two germline ends. The CDR3 extends over 15 amino acids. Per germline, CDR1 SNHLY and CDR2 FYNNEI. CDR3 sequence reads: CASSVSGISNQPQHF. CDR3 sequence (DNA): TGTGCCAGCAGTGTTTCAGGGATTAGCAATCAGCCCCAGCATTTT.

J is TRBJ2-7 and V is TRBV7-2; TRBD1 agrees at 9 bases. Looked up from germline, CDR1 is SGHTA and CDR2 is FQGNSA. The CDR3 length is 13 residues. V trimming: 1 base; J trimming: 11 bases; junction bases outside the gene matches: 6. CDR3 residues: CASSLGGDRVKYF. The CDR3 bases are TGTGCCAGCAGCTTAGGGGGGGACAGGGTCAAGTACTTC.

The rearrangement uses TRBV7-8 and TRBJ2-3; the D gene is possibly TRBD1 (6 bases). Looked up from germline, CDR1 is SGHVS and CDR2 is FQNEAQ. Trimming removed 4 bases from V and 1 base from J, with 9 bases in between. The CDR3 is 14 residues long. The DNA for the CDR3 is TGTGCCAGCAGCTCGGACAGAGGCACAGATACGCAGTATTTT. Protein: CASSSDRGTDTQYF.

The rearrangement uses TRBV11-2 and TRBJ1-2; D may be TRBD1 (5 bases). The V gene lost 4 bases and the J gene lost 3 bases, with 15 bases spanning the gap. The CDR3 has 15 residues. Per the germline V gene, CDR1 is SGHAT and CDR2 is FQNNGV. CDR3 sequence reads: CASSSFGAEDYGYTF. DNA for the CDR3: TGTGCCAGCAGCTCGTTTGGGGCAGAAGACTATGGCTACACCTTC.

The chain uses TRBV6-5 and TRBJ2-5, with a weak D call TRBD1 (6 bases). Germline loops: CDR1 MNHEY, CDR2 SVGAGI. Between the trimmed V and J ends, which lost 5 bases and 1 base, there was a span of 14 bases. This CDR3 spans 15 amino acids. The CDR3 sequence is CASSPSTGSQETQYF. CDR3 in DNA: TGTGCCAGCAGTCCCTCGACAGGCTCCCAAGAGACCCAGTACTTC.

This chain links TRBV10-1 with TRBJ2-1; 11 nucleotides agree with TRBD2. This CDR3 is 12 amino acids long. V lost 10 bases to trimming and J lost 11 bases; unmatched junction nucleotides: 7. Germline CDR1 reads WNHNN; CDR2 reads SYGVQD (reference sequence). The CDR3 is CATSIAGGQQFF. The CDR3 bases are TGCGCCACCTCGATAGCGGGGGGGCAGCAGTTCTTC.

This chain uses TRBV6-1 with TRBJ2-1; 9 nucleotides agree with TRBD1. The CDR3 extends over 15 amino acids. CDR1 and CDR2 from the germline V gene are MNHNS and SASEGT. J lost 3 bases, V lost 5 bases, and 5 bases had no gene match. CDR3 protein: CASSTGTGYYNEQFF. In DNA, the CDR3 is TGTGCCAGCAGTACCGGGACAGGGTACTACAATGAGCAGTTCTTC.

This clone was observed once. V gene TRBV5-1 combines with J gene TRBJ2-7; 8 nucleotides match TRBD1. There are 16 residues in the CDR3. Unmatched junction bases numbered 17, after V lost 6 bases and J lost 6 bases. Germline V gives CDR1 SGHRS, CDR2 YFSETQ. The DNA for the CDR3 is TGCGCCAGCATCCACCTGCCGGGACAGGTGAAGATCGAGCAGTACTTC. It translates to CASIHLPGQVKIEQYF.

This clone was recorded once. The chain combines TRBV6-1 with TRBJ2-7; 12 positions match TRBD1. The trim removed 8 bases at V and 0 bases at J, leaving 5 bases unmatched. The CDR3 has 15 residues. Germline V gives CDR1 MNHNS, CDR2 SASEGT. The CDR3, as DNA: TGTGCCAGCCCCGGGACAGGGGGCTTCTCCTACGAGCAGTACTTC. The encoded protein is CASPGTGGFSYEQYF.

The genes are TRBV10-3 and TRBJ1-2; 9 nucleotides match TRBD1. Germline lookup yields CDR1 ENHRY and CDR2 SYGVKD. The V segment lost 4 bases and the J segment 4 bases; nucleotides outside the gene matches: 7. The CDR3 covers 15 residues. The CDR3 nucleotides are TGTGCCATCAGTGTCGGGACAGGGAATACCTATGGCTACACCTTC. It codes for CAISVGTGNTYGYTF.

The V and J genes are TRBV7-3 and TRBJ2-2, with 9 bases that match TRBD2. The CDR3 has 16 amino acids. The ends lost 0 bases at V and 6 bases at J; junction bases unmatched: 5. CDR1 SGHTA and CDR2 FQGTGA come from the germline V gene. The CDR3 DNA is TGTGCCAGCAGCTTAACGGGCGGGGGGGCCGCCGGGGAGCTGTTTTTT. Its translation is CASSLTGGGAAGELFF.

The J gene is TRBJ2-3, the V gene TRBV11-1; TRBD2 agrees at 8 bases. Germline lookup yields CDR1 SGHAT and CDR2 FQDESV (reference sequence). The trim removed 5 bases at V and 0 bases at J, leaving 4 bases unmatched. CDR3 length: 15 amino acids. The CDR3 here is CASSNLAGSTDTQYF. The CDR3 DNA is TGTGCCAGCAGCAACTTAGCGGGGAGCACAGATACGCAGTATTTT.

This chain connects TRBV6-4 to TRBJ2-1; 10 nucleotides line up with TRBD2. The V and J ends lost 4 bases and 8 bases, in that order; junction bases with no gene match: 11. CDR3 length: 16 amino acids. From germline, CDR1 is MRHNA and CDR2 SNTAGT. CDR3 residues: CASSGSLAGGPDEQFF. CDR3 coding DNA: TGTGCCAGCAGTGGATCCTTAGCGGGGGGCCCCGATGAGCAGTTCTTC.

V and J are TRBV7-8 and TRBJ1-1; D is possibly TRBD1 (6 bases). Trimming cost V 0 bases and J 7 bases, with 12 bases left between them. CDR1 is SGHVS, CDR2 FQNEAQ, per germline. The CDR3 is made up of 14 amino acids. CDR3: CASSLAWGQIEAFF. CDR3 in DNA: TGTGCCAGCAGCTTAGCTTGGGGGCAGATTGAAGCTTTCTTT. Looking up the rest from reference TRBV7-8 and TRBJ1-1 gives the full variable domain: GAGVSQSPRYKVAKRGQDVALRCDPISGHVSLFWYQQALGQGPEFLTYFQNEAQLDKSGLPSDRFFAERPEGSVSTLKIQRTQQEDSAVYLCASSLAWGQIEAFFGQGTRLTVV.

This clone came up a few times. The chain has TRBV5-1 and TRBJ2-3, with TRBD1 as a possible D gene (5 bases). The CDR3 consists of 15 residues. V lost 5 bases and J lost 4, with 17 bases in between. Germline assignment: CDR1 SGHRS and CDR2 YFSETQ. CDR3 sequence reads: CASSQTDTPSDTQYF. The CDR3, as DNA: TGCGCCAGCAGTCAGACAGACACGCCGTCAGATACGCAGTATTTT.

This chain links TRBV11-2 with TRBJ2-1; tentatively, D is TRBD2 (5 bases). In germline, CDR1 is SGHAT, CDR2 FQNNGV. The length of the CDR3 is 15 residues. Trimming shortened V by 5 bases and J by 0 bases, and 11 bases separated the two germline ends. As DNA, the CDR3 is TGTGCCAGCAGCCGCACTAGGAGCTCCTACAATGAGCAGTTCTTC. Translation: CASSRTRSSYNEQFF. Using reference TRBV11-2 and TRBJ2-1 for the parts outside the CDR3, the full variable domain is EAGVAQSPRYKIIEKRQSVAFWCNPISGHATLYWYQQILGQGPKLLIQFQNNGVVDDSQLPKDRFSAERLKGVDSTLKIQPAKLEDSAVYLCASSRTRSSYNEQFFGPGTRLTVL.

This chain links TRBV7-3 with TRBJ2-6, with a possible D match to TRBD2 (7 bases). This CDR3 comprises 16 residues. Germline V lookup: CDR1 SGHTA, CDR2 FQGTGA. V gave up 1 base and J gave up 4 bases, with 11 bases separating them. The CDR3 spells CASSLRGGGGANVLTF. CDR3 coding DNA: TGTGCCAGCAGCTTAAGAGGGGGGGGAGGGGCCAACGTCCTGACTTTC.

Only a few counts were recorded for this clone. The rearrangement joins TRBV7-2 to TRBJ2-7, with a tentative D call TRBD2 (6 bases). Trimming shortened V by 3 bases and J by 0 bases, and 12 bases separated the two germline ends. This CDR3 spans 15 amino acids. The germline V gene encodes CDR1 SGHTA and CDR2 FQGNSA. The CDR3 coding sequence is TGTGCCAGCAGCTTTTCGCCTAGCGCCTCCTACGAGCAGTACTTC. It translates to CASSFSPSASYEQYF.

V and J are TRBV6-5 and TRBJ1-1; D unclear. Germline assignment: CDR1 MNHEY and CDR2 SVGAGI. The CDR3 runs to 11 residues. Trimming left V 2 bases short and J 4 bases short, with 2 bases between. CDR3 residues: CASSYLTEAFF. DNA for the CDR3: TGTGCCAGCAGTTACCTCACTGAAGCTTTCTTT.

V usage is TRBV6-1 and J usage is TRBJ2-7; no clear D. V lost 1 base, J lost 4 bases, and 11 bases lay in between. Germline CDR1 and CDR2: MNHNS and SASEGT. The CDR3 runs 14 residues. This CDR3 reads CASSEGPPPYEQYF. The CDR3, as DNA: TGTGCCAGCAGTGAAGGGCCCCCCCCTTACGAGCAGTACTTC.

CDR3 sequence reads: CASRKATDRFYEQYF. In DNA, the CDR3 is TGTGCCAGCAGAAAAGCTACGGACAGGTTCTACGAGCAGTACTTC. This chain uses TRBV28 with TRBJ2-7; 7 bases match TRBD1. J gave up 3 bases and V 6 bases, and 11 bases lay outside the gene matches. The CDR3 runs 15 residues. Germline assignment: CDR1 MDHEN and CDR2 SYDVKM.

This clone was observed a handful of times. The chain uses TRBV27 and TRBJ2-2, with D perhaps matching TRBD2 (6 bases). CDR3 size: 18 residues. V was pared by 2 bases and J by 5 bases, with 21 bases between. The germline CDR1 and CDR2 sequences are MNHEY and SMNVEV (reference sequence). CDR3 coding DNA: TGTGCCAGCAGTTTAGGGTTTGGGGGGTTCCAACAGACCGGGGAGCTGTTTTTT. It specifies CASSLGFGGFQQTGELFF.

The CDR3 nucleotides read TGTGCCATCAGTGAGTCGGACAGGGAGACTTCACCCCTCCACTTT. Amino acid sequence: CAISESDRETSPLHF. The rearrangement links TRBV10-3 to TRBJ1-6; 8 bases agree with TRBD1. The CDR3 has 15 amino acids. In germline, CDR1 is ENHRY, CDR2 SYGVKD. V lost 0 bases and J lost 9; bases outside the gene matches: 4.

This chain links TRBV30 with TRBJ2-1, with D possibly TRBD2 on 6 matching bases. CDR3 length equals 15 residues. Per germline, CDR1 GTSNPN and CDR2 SVGIG (reference sequence). Trimming took off 1 base at V and 1 base at J, with 11 bases between the two ends. CDR3 sequence: CAWSDWGVSYNEQFF. The CDR3 nucleotides read TGTGCCTGGAGTGACTGGGGGGTGTCCTACAATGAGCAGTTCTTC. Variable domain in full (rest from reference TRBV30 and TRBJ2-1): SQTIHQWPATLVQPVGSPLSLECTVEGTSNPNLYWYRQAAGRGLQLLFYSVGIGQISSEVPQNLSASRPQDRQFILSSKKLLLSDSGFYLCAWSDWGVSYNEQFFGPGTRLTVL.

This chain joins TRBV18 and TRBJ2-3, with 12 bases lining up with TRBD2. Germline CDR1 and CDR2: KGHSH and LQKENI. This CDR3 is built from 16 residues. V shed 6 bases and J 1 base; nucleotides not matched to a gene: 5. CDR3 in DNA: TGTGCCAGCTCCCTACGACTAGCGGGAGGCACAGATACGCAGTATTTT. Translating it yields CASSLRLAGGTDTQYF.